The 26 T cell receptor beta chains presented below share a single source sample, sequenced in a study of cytomegalovirus exposure and HLA in healthy donors. With 60 Vbeta and 13 Jbeta primers, the PCR was carried out. The table came from immunoSEQ multiplex PCR; TCRdb's copy has only in-frame clones and leaves some out. The profile shows over 150,000 clones, around 83% of them singletons. Sequenced material: PBMCs. Every receptor here comes from a woman aged 45-59 years in good health and CMV-seropositive.

The rearrangement links TRBV7-8 to TRBJ2-1; TRBD2 matches at 13 bases. The CDR3 has 15 amino acids. The germline gives CDR1 SGHVS, CDR2 FQNEAQ. After removal of 1 base from V and 15 bases from J, the junction contained 9 bases not matched to a gene. The CDR3 nucleotides are TGTGCCAGCAGCTTAGTGAACGGACTAGCGGGGGTGGTGTTCTTC. Encoded protein: CASSLVNGLAGVVFF.

This clone came up once. The chain is built from TRBV19 and TRBJ1-4, with D possibly TRBD1 on 5 matching bases. CDR3 length equals 13 residues. Trimming stripped 5 bases from V and 8 bases from J, with 12 bases between. Per the germline V gene, CDR1 is LNHDA and CDR2 is SQIVND (reference sequence). CDR3 nucleotides: TGTGCCAGTAGTTGGAGGGGTGACGAAAAACTGTTTTTT. Residues: CASSWRGDEKLFF. The complete variable domain, with remaining parts taken from reference TRBV19 and TRBJ1-4, reads DGGITQSPKYLFRKEGQNVTLSCEQNLNHDAMYWYRQDPGQGLRLIYYSQIVNDFQKGDIAEGYSVSREKKESFPLTVTSAQKNPTAFYLCASSWRGDEKLFFGSGTQLSVL.

The count of this clone is one. The rearrangement uses TRBV18 and TRBJ1-5, with D unresolved. CDR1 is KGHSH and CDR2 is LQKENI in the germline V gene. Between the trimmed V and J ends, which lost 6 bases and 0 bases, there was a span of 15 bases. This CDR3 has 16 amino acids. In nucleotides, the CDR3 is TGTGCCAGCTCCCCCGGGAGTCCCTATAGCAATCAGCCCCAGCATTTT. Encoded protein: CASSPGSPYSNQPQHF.

The chain joins TRBV21-1 to TRBJ2-6; the DNA was not used to check the table's D call, TRBD1. TRBV21-1 represents a pseudogene. The CDR3 is made up of 18 amino acids. CDR3 amino acids: CASSKANRGRSGANVLTF. Here the CDR3 DNA reads TGTGCCAGCAGCAAAGCTAACAGGGGGCGTTCTGGGGCCAACGTCCTGACTTTC.

The chain uses TRBV4-3 and TRBJ1-4; D gene uncertain. The V and J ends lost 4 bases and 4 bases respectively, with 10 bases between them. The germline V gene encodes CDR1 LGHNA and CDR2 YSLEER. This CDR3 spans 14 amino acids. The CDR3 loop reads CASSPSGVNEKLFF. CDR3 DNA: TGCGCCAGCAGCCCCAGCGGCGTTAATGAAAAACTGTTTTTT.

This chain links TRBV10-1 with TRBJ1-1, with D possibly TRBD1 on 5 matching bases. V was trimmed by 4 bases and J by 4 bases, leaving 10 bases between them. The germline gives CDR1 WNHNN, CDR2 SYGVQD (reference sequence). The CDR3 covers 13 residues. CDR3 nucleotide sequence: TGCGCCAGCAGTGGGGACTTGGGCACTGAAGCTTTCTTT. Protein product: CASSGDLGTEAFF.

The chain joins TRBV4-2 to TRBJ2-5, with 16 bases matching TRBD2. The J segment lost 5 bases and the V segment lost 3 bases, leaving 9 bases of the junction unmatched. Germline CDR1 LGHNA, CDR2 YNFKEQ. The CDR3 loop spans 18 amino acids. The CDR3 is CASSQHGTSGRARETQYF. DNA of the CDR3: TGTGCCAGCAGCCAGCATGGGACTAGCGGGAGGGCCCGGGAGACCCAGTACTTC.

As regards this clone: This same CDR3 is encoded by further DNA sequences in the sample. This chain connects TRBV19 to TRBJ2-3, with TRBD2 matching over 15 bases. Germline loops: CDR1 LNHDA, CDR2 SQIVND (reference sequence). V lost 4 bases and J lost 5; bases outside the gene matches: 4. The length of the CDR3 is 16 residues. The CDR3 DNA reads as TGTGCCAGTAGTAGGGGACTAGCGGGGGGACTAGATACGCAGTATTTT. Protein: CASSRGLAGGLDTQYF.

This clone appeared once. The chain carries TRBV5-1 and TRBJ1-2; 8 bases align to TRBD1. Germline trimming cut 1 base from V and 4 bases from J; bases unmatched to any gene: 6. The CDR3 is 15 amino acids. Germline V gene data show CDR1 as SGHRS and CDR2 as YFSETQ. Here the CDR3 DNA reads TGCGCCAGCAGCTTGCCGGCAGGGGGCGGCTATGGCTACACCTTC. This sequence encodes CASSLPAGGGYGYTF.

CDR3 region: CASSTLAGGYNEQFF. Here the CDR3 DNA reads TGCGCCAGCAGCACCCTAGCGGGAGGCTACAATGAGCAGTTCTTC. The V call is TRBV5-1, the J call TRBJ2-1, with 11 bases matching TRBD2. The germline V gene has CDR1 SGHRS and CDR2 YFSETQ. After removal of 4 bases from V and 3 bases from J, the junction contained 3 bases not matched to a gene. The CDR3 extends over 15 amino acids.

Note on this clone: The junction departs from the called germline gene at one end, perhaps through a read error. This chain links TRBV5-1 with TRBJ2-5; 11 bases fit TRBD1. CDR3 length: 16 residues. Germline lookup yields CDR1 SGHRS and CDR2 YFSETQ. CDR3 DNA: TGCACCAGCAGCCTGGGACAGGGGGGACTACAAGAGACCCAGTACTTC. Residues: CTSSLGQGGLQETQYF. The complete variable domain, with remaining parts taken from reference TRBV5-1 and TRBJ2-5, reads KAGVTQTPRYLIKTRGQQVTLSCSPISGHRSVSWYQQTPGQGLQFLFEYFSETQRNKGNFPGRFSGRQFSNSRSEMNVSTLELGDSALYLCTSSLGQGGLQETQYFGPGTRLLVL.

V is TRBV6-6 and J is TRBJ2-2, with 9 bases fitting TRBD2. CDR1 is MNHNY and CDR2 is SVGAGI in the germline V gene (reference sequence). CDR3 length equals 15 residues. Unmatched junction bases numbered 6, after V lost 9 bases and J lost 1 base. This CDR3 reads CASSTSGQNTGELFF. DNA for the CDR3: TGTGCCAGTAGCACTAGCGGGCAGAACACCGGGGAGCTGTTTTTT.

Only one count was recorded for this clone. The chain recombines TRBV6-6 with TRBJ1-1; D possibly corresponds to TRBD1 (5 bases). The CDR3 is 14 amino acids. Germline-derived CDR1 and CDR2 are MNHNY and SVGAGI (reference sequence). The V end lost 5 bases, the J end lost 1 base, and 11 bases lay between the germline ends. Written as DNA, the CDR3 is TGTGCCAGCAGTCCTCACGACAGGAACACTGAAGCTTTCTTT. Protein product: CASSPHDRNTEAFF.

The chain joins TRBV5-5 to TRBJ1-5; D is perhaps TRBD1 (6 bases). Deletions cut 1 base from V and 4 bases from J, with 6 bases between. There are 13 residues in the CDR3. Germline CDR1 is SGHKS and CDR2 is YYEKEE (reference sequence). CDR3 nucleotide sequence: TGTGCCAGCAGCTTGCAGGGGAATCAGCCCCAGCATTTT. Amino acids: CASSLQGNQPQHF.

The chain employs TRBV29-1 and TRBJ2-1, with 8 bases aligning to TRBD1. Per germline, CDR1 SQVTM and CDR2 ANQGSEA. The CDR3 has 15 amino acids. The junction had 10 bases not matched to a gene; V was cut back by 2 bases and J by 7 bases. In DNA form, the CDR3 reads TGCAGCGTTGAAAGGGTTGCCGGGACAGGTAATGAGCAGTTCTTC. This codes for CSVERVAGTGNEQFF.

This clone occurred once. J is TRBJ1-4 and V is TRBV6-5, with D possibly matching TRBD1 (5 bases). V was clipped by 5 bases and J by 8 bases, with 15 bases between them. Germline CDR1 is MNHEY and CDR2 is SVGAGI. The CDR3 runs 14 residues. CDR3 residues: CASSGGRVNEKLFF. The CDR3, as DNA: TGTGCCAGCAGTGGTGGCAGGGTAAACGAAAAACTGTTTTTT.

The chain uses TRBV2 and TRBJ2-7; D not resolved. The ends were cut back, 2 bases at V and 6 bases at J, with 14 bases in the middle. There are 14 residues in the CDR3. In germline, CDR1 is SNHLY, CDR2 FYNNEI. Here the CDR3 DNA reads TGTGCCAGCAGTGAAAGTGGGCGCGTTGGCGAGCAGTACTTC. The encoded protein is CASSESGRVGEQYF.

This clone showed up just once. The genes are TRBV10-3 and TRBJ1-1, with no clear D. The germline CDR1 and CDR2 sequences are ENHRY and SYGVKD. Trimming stripped 7 bases from V and 0 bases from J, with 12 bases between. The CDR3 extends over 14 amino acids. The CDR3 loop is CAITSSTLNTEAFF. The DNA of the CDR3 is TGTGCCATCACTTCATCGACTTTGAACACTGAAGCTTTCTTT.

The J gene is TRBJ1-2, the V gene TRBV5-1; no clear D. The CDR3 spans 12 residues. Trimming stripped 8 bases from V and 0 bases from J, with 8 bases between. The V gene's germline CDR1 is SGHRS and CDR2 YFSETQ. In nucleotides, the CDR3 is TGCGCCAGTCGAACAGCTAACTATGGCTACACCTTC. It translates to CASRTANYGYTF.

V is TRBV27 and J is TRBJ1-4; maybe TRBD1 (6 bases). The CDR3 length is 14 residues. Trimming pared 2 bases from V and 3 bases from J, leaving 7 bases between. Germline loops: CDR1 MNHEY, CDR2 SMNVEV (reference sequence). CDR3 residues: CASSLQGSNEKLFF. The DNA of the CDR3 is TGTGCCAGCAGTTTACAGGGGTCTAATGAAAAACTGTTTTTT.

The chain uses TRBV5-1 and TRBJ2-5; the match to TRBD1 covers 9 bases. The junction had 6 bases not matched to a gene; V was cut back by 2 bases and J by 4 bases. The CDR3 length is 15 residues. Germline-derived CDR1 and CDR2 are SGHRS and YFSETQ. The CDR3 bases are TGCGCCAGCAGCTTAGGGACAGGGTCCCGAGAGACCCAGTACTTC. Amino acid sequence: CASSLGTGSRETQYF. The full variable domain, rest sourced from reference TRBV5-1 and TRBJ2-5, is KAGVTQTPRYLIKTRGQQVTLSCSPISGHRSVSWYQQTPGQGLQFLFEYFSETQRNKGNFPGRFSGRQFSNSRSEMNVSTLELGDSALYLCASSLGTGSRETQYFGPGTRLLVL.

The chain recombines TRBV2 with TRBJ2-1; 9 bases match TRBD1. This CDR3 region has 14 residues. J was trimmed by 5 bases and V by 10 bases; bases with no gene match: 9. Germline V gives CDR1 SNHLY, CDR2 FYNNEI. The CDR3 DNA is TGTGCCACCGGGACAGGGTCACTTAACAATGAGCAGTTCTTC. Its translation is CATGTGSLNNEQFF.

The chain uses TRBV5-1 and TRBJ2-5; D may be TRBD2 (6 bases). Between the trimmed V and J ends, which lost 0 bases and 3 bases, there was a span of 15 bases. CDR1 and CDR2 (germline): SGHRS, YFSETQ. The CDR3 extends over 16 amino acids. CDR3 amino acids: CASSLAGFSGEETQYF. The DNA of the CDR3 is TGCGCCAGCAGCTTGGCCGGTTTTAGCGGCGAAGAGACCCAGTACTTC.

This clone was counted a few times. The gene calls are TRBV6-5 and TRBJ1-2; D is unresolved. The CDR3 is 15 residues long. Germline CDR1 is MNHEY and CDR2 is SVGAGI. The V gene lost 6 bases and the J gene lost 4 bases, with 18 bases spanning the gap. The CDR3 region is CASSRQREGGYGYTF. The CDR3 DNA is TGTGCCAGCAGCCGTCAGAGGGAGGGAGGCTATGGCTACACCTTC.

The genes are TRBV6-5 and TRBJ2-7, with 7 bases aligning to TRBD2. V lost 5 bases and J lost 6; bases outside the gene matches: 10. CDR1 and CDR2 from the germline V gene are MNHEY and SVGAGI. There are 14 residues in the CDR3. The CDR3 loop is CASSIGTIKVEQYF. CDR3 nucleotide sequence: TGTGCCAGCAGTATCGGGACTATTAAGGTCGAGCAGTACTTC.

This clone was seen a handful of times. The chain links TRBV18 to TRBJ1-4; D unclear. V lost 3 bases and J 8 bases, leaving 16 bases between the germline ends. The CDR3 runs 15 residues. Germline loops: CDR1 KGHSH, CDR2 LQKENI. The CDR3 DNA sequence: TGTGCCAGCTCACCCACTTTGGGAGGAGGGGAAAAACTGTTTTTT. This gives the protein CASSPTLGGGEKLFF.